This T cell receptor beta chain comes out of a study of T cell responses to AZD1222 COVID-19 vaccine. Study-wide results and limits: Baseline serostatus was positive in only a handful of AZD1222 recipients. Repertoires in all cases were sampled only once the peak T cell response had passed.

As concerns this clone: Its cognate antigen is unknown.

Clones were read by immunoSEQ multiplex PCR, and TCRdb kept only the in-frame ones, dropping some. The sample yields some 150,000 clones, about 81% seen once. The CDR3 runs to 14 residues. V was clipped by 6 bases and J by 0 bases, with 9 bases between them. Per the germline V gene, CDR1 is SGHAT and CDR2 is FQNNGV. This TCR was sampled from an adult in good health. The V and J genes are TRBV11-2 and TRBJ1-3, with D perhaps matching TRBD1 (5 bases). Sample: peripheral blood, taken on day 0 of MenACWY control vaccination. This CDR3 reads CASSDSLSGNTIYF. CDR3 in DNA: TGTGCCAGCAGTGACAGCCTCTCTGGAAACACCATATATTTT. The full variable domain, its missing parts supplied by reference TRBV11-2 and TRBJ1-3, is EAGVAQSPRYKIIEKRQSVAFWCNPISGHATLYWYQQILGQGPKLLIQFQNNGVVDDSQLPKDRFSAERLKGVDSTLKIQPAKLEDSAVYLCASSDSLSGNTIYFGEGSWLTVV.